This T cell receptor beta chain was recovered during a study of a mutant IDH1 vaccine in newly diagnosed glioma. Turning to the study itself: Treated individuals were approximately 62% male and around 40% female, averaging 40.4 years of age.

Regarding time point: week 35, safety follow-up. The content of each vaccine dose was 300 ug of mutant IDH1 20-mer peptide, and topical imiquimod accompanied it. The CDR3 loop spans 13 amino acids. The V and J ends lost 6 bases and 8 bases, in that order; junction bases with no gene match: 9. Germline V lookup: CDR1 MNHEY, CDR2 SVGAGI. About this clone itself: The target antigen is unknown.

Some clones are missing from TCRdb's copy, which holds only in-frame ones; the method was immunoSEQ multiplex PCR. The sample has around 32,000 clones, over 75% seen once. The receptor was derived from a man aged 35-49 years with glioma. Some clones in this sample may be carry-over from other donors' samples. This sample comprised PBMCs, obtained from a glioma patient whose treatment included an IDH1 peptide vaccine. The genes are TRBV6-5 and TRBJ1-2, with 7 bases lining up with TRBD1. The CDR3 sequence: CASSPGGGRGYTF. CDR3 bases: TGTGCCAGCAGCCCGGGAGGGGGCCGAGGCTACACCTTC.